A single sample gave rise to the 14 T cell receptor beta chains below, sequenced in a study of technical replicates of blood from several donors. Clones were sequenced by immunoSEQ multiplex PCR, and TCRdb holds only the in-frame ones, with some missing. The table lists about 14,000 clones, approximately 80% of them singletons. Sequenced: PBMCs. Receptor source: a human donor in good health.

The chain uses TRBV21-1 and TRBJ2-7; the table assigns TRBD1, which was not confirmed against the DNA. TRBV21-1 is described as a pseudogene. This CDR3 contains 17 residues. The CDR3 coding sequence is TGTGCCAGCAGGGGACGACAGGGCCAGGGACCATCCAACGAGCAGTACTTC. It translates to CASRGRQGQGPSNEQYF.

The rearrangement links TRBV6-5 to TRBJ2-3, with D possibly being TRBD1 (6 bases). CDR1 MNHEY and CDR2 SVGAGI come from the germline V gene. V shed 2 bases and J shed 4 bases, with 10 bases lying between them. The length of the CDR3 is 14 residues. CDR3 in DNA: TGTGCCAGCAGTTACGGGGGCCTTTCAGATACGCAGTATTTT. Residues: CASSYGGLSDTQYF.

This chain links TRBV29-1 with TRBJ1-5, with TRBD1 as a possible D gene (5 bases). V shed 7 bases and J shed 1 base, with 11 bases lying between them. The germline V gene has CDR1 SQVTM and CDR2 ANQGSEA. This CDR3 has 13 residues. This CDR3 is CSAQGGSNQPQHF. In DNA form, the CDR3 reads TGCAGCGCCCAGGGTGGAAGCAATCAGCCCCAGCATTTT.

The chain is built from TRBV21-1 and TRBJ1-5. TRBV21-1 is described as a pseudogene. This CDR3 has 15 residues. The CDR3 spells CASSQKIDSNQPQHF. The CDR3 DNA reads as TGTGCCAGCAGCCAAAAGATAGATAGCAATCAGCCCCAGCATTTT.

This chain joins TRBV11-2 and TRBJ2-5; maybe TRBD2 (5 bases). Looked up from germline, CDR1 is SGHAT and CDR2 is FQNNGV. V was pared by 2 bases and J by 3 bases, with 10 bases between. The CDR3 consists of 14 residues. For the CDR3, the DNA is TGTGCCAGCAGCTTAAGTTCCGGGGAAGAGACCCAGTACTTC. The encoded protein is CASSLSSGEETQYF.

The gene calls are TRBV5-1 and TRBJ1-2; 7 positions match TRBD1. The germline V gene encodes CDR1 SGHRS and CDR2 YFSETQ. The CDR3 extends over 15 amino acids. The V segment lost 0 bases and the J segment 8 bases; nucleotides outside the gene matches: 10. This chain's CDR3 is CASSLGQLGGAGYTF. The CDR3 DNA follows: TGCGCCAGCAGCTTGGGCCAACTAGGGGGCGCGGGCTACACCTTC.

The chain links TRBV5-1 to TRBJ1-4, with 9 bases lining up with TRBD1. Germline V gene lookup returns CDR1 SGHRS and CDR2 YFSETQ. V trimming: 4 bases; J trimming: 7 bases; junction bases outside the gene matches: 8. CDR3 length equals 15 residues. CDR3 loop: CASSAQGAEGEKLFF. The CDR3 DNA reads TGCGCCAGCAGCGCACAGGGGGCGGAGGGTGAAAAACTGTTTTTT.

The rearrangement uses TRBV6-5 and TRBJ1-1; D possibly corresponds to TRBD1 (5 bases). This CDR3 has 13 residues. The V and J ends lost 3 bases and 7 bases respectively, with 12 bases between them. CDR1 and CDR2 from the germline V gene are MNHEY and SVGAGI. The DNA of the CDR3 is TGTGCCAGCAGTTATTCGGACACAGGTGAAGCTTTCTTT. Its translation is CASSYSDTGEAFF.

The rearrangement links TRBV30 to TRBJ1-1, with TRBD1 as a possible D gene (5 bases). CDR1 and CDR2 from the germline V gene are GTSNPN and SVGIG (reference sequence). CDR3 length equals 14 residues. V shed 5 bases and J shed 0 bases, with 13 bases lying between them. The CDR3 loop is CAWGGTAMNTEAFF. DNA of the CDR3: TGTGCCTGGGGGGGGACTGCCATGAACACTGAAGCTTTCTTT.

This clone was recorded a few times. J is TRBJ2-7 and V is TRBV6-1, with TRBD1 matching 7 bases. This CDR3 has 15 residues. In germline, CDR1 is MNHNS, CDR2 SASEGT. V trimming: 2 bases; J trimming: 4 bases; junction bases outside the gene matches: 8. CDR3 nucleotide sequence: TGTGCCAGCAGTGAAAAGGGACAGAAATCTTACGAGCAGTACTTC. Translating it yields CASSEKGQKSYEQYF.

The J gene is TRBJ2-1, the V gene TRBV19; perhaps TRBD2 as D (5 bases). Germline-derived CDR1 and CDR2 are LNHDA and SQIVND (reference sequence). Trimming shortened V by 1 base and J by 8 bases, and 9 bases separated the two germline ends. The CDR3 length is 13 residues. CDR3: CASSIALAHEQFF. The CDR3 region has the DNA TGTGCCAGTAGTATAGCGCTAGCCCATGAGCAGTTCTTC.

This clone was picked up a small number of times. This sequence joins TRBV18 and TRBJ1-1; weak D call: TRBD1 (5 bases). The CDR3 contains 15 residues. Germline V lookup: CDR1 KGHSH, CDR2 LQKENI. V was trimmed by 1 base and J by 3 bases, leaving 12 bases between them. For the CDR3, the DNA is TGTGCCAGCTCACCACGGAACGGGGGGGACACTGAAGCTTTCTTT. This translates into CASSPRNGGDTEAFF.

The rearrangement joins TRBV7-6 to TRBJ1-1; D might be TRBD1 (6 bases). The germline V gene has CDR1 SGHVS and CDR2 FNYEAQ. V lost 7 bases and J 4 bases, leaving 13 bases between the germline ends. The CDR3 length is 13 residues. The CDR3 bases are TGTGCCAGCACCCAAGGGGGTAGCACTGAAGCTTTCTTT. Protein product: CASTQGGSTEAFF.

This chain connects TRBV19 to TRBJ2-5, with D possibly TRBD2 on 5 matching bases. Trimming pared 5 bases from V and 5 bases from J, leaving 12 bases between. The CDR3 has 13 residues. Germline V gives CDR1 LNHDA, CDR2 SQIVND (reference sequence). The CDR3 region has the DNA TGTGCCAGTAGTCCGAAGGGCGGGGAGACCCAGTACTTC. Amino acids: CASSPKGGETQYF.